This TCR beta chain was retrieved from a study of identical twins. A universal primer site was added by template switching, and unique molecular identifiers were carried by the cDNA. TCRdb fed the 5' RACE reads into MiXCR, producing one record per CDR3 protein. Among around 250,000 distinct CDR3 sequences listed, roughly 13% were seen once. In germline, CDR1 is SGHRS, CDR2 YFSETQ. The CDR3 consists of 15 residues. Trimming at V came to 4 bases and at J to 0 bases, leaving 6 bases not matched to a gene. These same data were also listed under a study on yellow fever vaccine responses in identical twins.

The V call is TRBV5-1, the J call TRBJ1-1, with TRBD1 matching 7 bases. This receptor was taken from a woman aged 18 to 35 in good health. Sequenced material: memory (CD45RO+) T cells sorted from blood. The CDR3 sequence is CASSTTGSMNTEAFF. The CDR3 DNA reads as TGCGCCAGCAGCACGACAGGGTCGATGAACACTGAAGCTTTCTTT.